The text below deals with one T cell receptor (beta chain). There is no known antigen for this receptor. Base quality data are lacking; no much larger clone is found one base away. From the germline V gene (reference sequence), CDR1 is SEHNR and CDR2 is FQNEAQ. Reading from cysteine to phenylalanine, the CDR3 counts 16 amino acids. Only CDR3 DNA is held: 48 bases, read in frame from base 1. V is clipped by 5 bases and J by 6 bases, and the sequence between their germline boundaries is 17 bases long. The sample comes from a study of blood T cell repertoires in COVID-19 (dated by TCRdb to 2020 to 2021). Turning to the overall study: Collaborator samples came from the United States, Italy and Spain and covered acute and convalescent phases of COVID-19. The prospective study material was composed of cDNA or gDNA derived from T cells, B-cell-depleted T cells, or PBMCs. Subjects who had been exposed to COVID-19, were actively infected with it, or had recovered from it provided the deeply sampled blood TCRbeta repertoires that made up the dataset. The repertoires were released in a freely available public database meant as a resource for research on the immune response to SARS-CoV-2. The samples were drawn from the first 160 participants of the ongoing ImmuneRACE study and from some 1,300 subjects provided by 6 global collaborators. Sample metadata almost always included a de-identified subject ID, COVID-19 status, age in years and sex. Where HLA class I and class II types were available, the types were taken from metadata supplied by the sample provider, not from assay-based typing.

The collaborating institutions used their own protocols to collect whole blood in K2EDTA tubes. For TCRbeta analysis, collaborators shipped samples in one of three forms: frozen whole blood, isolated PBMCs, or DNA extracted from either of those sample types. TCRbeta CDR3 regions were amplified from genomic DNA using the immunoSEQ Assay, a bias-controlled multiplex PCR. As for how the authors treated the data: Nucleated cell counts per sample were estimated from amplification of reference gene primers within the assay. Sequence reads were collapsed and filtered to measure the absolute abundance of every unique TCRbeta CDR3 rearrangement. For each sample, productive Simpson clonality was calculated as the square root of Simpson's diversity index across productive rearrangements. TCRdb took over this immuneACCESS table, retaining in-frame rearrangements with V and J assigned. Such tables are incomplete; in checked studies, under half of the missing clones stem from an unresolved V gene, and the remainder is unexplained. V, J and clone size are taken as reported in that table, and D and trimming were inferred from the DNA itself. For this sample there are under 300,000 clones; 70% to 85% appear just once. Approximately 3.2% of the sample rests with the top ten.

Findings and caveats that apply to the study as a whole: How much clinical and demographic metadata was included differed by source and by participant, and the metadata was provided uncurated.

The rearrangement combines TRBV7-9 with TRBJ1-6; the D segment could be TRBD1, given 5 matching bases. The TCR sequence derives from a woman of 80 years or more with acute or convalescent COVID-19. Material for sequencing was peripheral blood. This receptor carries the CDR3 CASSLGGGESNSPLHF. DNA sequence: TGTGCCAGCAGCCTGGGCGGGGGGGAGAGTAATTCACCCCTCCACTTT.